This T cell receptor (beta chain) is from a study of blood T cells in healthy people across ages. Sample-barcoded 5' priming and a J-beta primer mix drove a second PCR of about 6 to 12 cycles. TCRdb fed the 5' RACE reads into MiXCR, producing one record per CDR3 protein. The profile covers 800,000 to 950,000 distinct CDR3 sequences, with around 46% appearing a single time and 13% taken by the ten largest. The sample taken for sequencing was blood. The sequence derives from a man aged 30-40 years in good health.

CDR3 amino acids: CSVVARGRYEQYF. DNA for the CDR3: TGCAGTGTCGTTGCCCGGGGGCGGTACGAGCAGTACTTC. The chain employs TRBV20-1 and TRBJ2-7; either TRBD1 or TRBD2 may fit D (6 bases each). Trimming left V 7 bases short and J 4 bases short, with 17 bases between. The CDR3 is 13 amino acids. CDR1 and CDR2 from the germline V gene are DFQATT and SNEGSKA (reference sequence).